This T cell receptor (beta chain) was sequenced for a study of blood T cells in healthy people across ages. Study-level results: Researchers report that TCR beta diversity correlated strongly with naive T cell percentage.

Alongside a J-beta primer mix, a sample-barcoded 5' primer served in a second PCR lasting roughly 7 to 11 cycles. Via MiXCR, TCRdb re-called the 5' RACE reads, giving one row per CDR3 protein. The profile shows about 770,000 distinct CDR3 sequences, around 42% of them singletons. This CDR3 is built from 14 residues. Germline lookup yields CDR1 SGHRS and CDR2 YFSETQ. The junction had 2 bases not matched to a gene; V was cut back by 5 bases and J by 1 base. As regards this clonotype: The antigen is undetermined.

The genes are TRBV5-1 and TRBJ2-5; 10 bases align to TRBD2. Sequencing input: blood. This TCR was recovered from a man aged 55 to 70 in good health. CDR3 in DNA: TGCGCCAGCAGTAGCGGGGGGATCCAAGAGACCCAGTACTTC. It translates to CASSSGGIQETQYF. Full variable domain (rest looked up from reference TRBV5-1 and TRBJ2-5): KAGVTQTPRYLIKTRGQQVTLSCSPISGHRSVSWYQQTPGQGLQFLFEYFSETQRNKGNFPGRFSGRQFSNSRSEMNVSTLELGDSALYLCASSSGGIQETQYFGPGTRLLVL.